The 20 T cell receptor beta chains given below trace back to one sample, sequenced in a study of monozygotic twins with cystic fibrosis. Sequencing was performed with immunoSEQ multiplex PCR; in TCRdb, only in-frame clones are kept and a portion is missing. The sample contains approximately 24,000 clones, 95% to 97% of which appear only once. Sequencing was performed on blood. The receptors come from a girl between 2 and 10 years old with cystic fibrosis.

The gene calls are TRBV5-1 and TRBJ2-1; 12 bases map to TRBD2. Germline CDR1 and CDR2: SGHRS and YFSETQ. This CDR3 contains 16 residues. V dropped 4 bases and J dropped 0; count of bases not matched to a gene: 2. CDR3 DNA sequence: TGCGCCAGCAGCGCGACTAGCGGGAGCTCCTACAATGAGCAGTTCTTC. It translates to CASSATSGSSYNEQFF.

This sequence joins TRBV30 and TRBJ2-5; D gene uncertain. The germline V and J ends were trimmed by 4 bases and 5 bases, with 8 bases remaining between them. Germline CDR1 and CDR2: GTSNPN and SVGIG (reference sequence). The CDR3 spans 11 residues. The CDR3, as DNA: TGTGCCTGGATAGGTCGGGAGACCCAGTACTTC. Residues: CAWIGRETQYF.

The V gene is TRBV7-3, the J gene TRBJ2-1; 9 bases agree with TRBD2. Losses at the gene ends were 5 bases for V and 6 bases for J; bases not matched to a gene: 11. In germline, CDR1 is SGHTA, CDR2 FQGTGA. This CDR3 is 16 amino acids long. This CDR3 is CASSPFAGGALNEQFF. For the CDR3, the DNA is TGTGCCAGCAGCCCCTTCGCGGGAGGGGCGCTCAATGAGCAGTTCTTC.

The gene calls are TRBV10-1 and TRBJ2-2, with 8 bases identical to TRBD2. From germline, CDR1 is WNHNN and CDR2 SYGVQD (reference sequence). The CDR3 runs 14 residues. Trimming took 3 bases from V and 4 from J; bases not matched to a gene: 1. CDR3 residues: CASSERGGTGELFF. DNA of the CDR3: TGCGCCAGCAGTGAACGGGGGGGCACCGGGGAGCTGTTTTTT.

V usage is TRBV29-1 and J usage is TRBJ2-1, with D perhaps matching TRBD2 (5 bases). Germline CDR1 is SQVTM and CDR2 is ANQGSEA. Trimming cost V 4 bases and J 7 bases, with 8 bases left between them. The CDR3 is 11 residues long. The CDR3 DNA sequence: TGCAGCGTTGGTTGGACTAATGAGCAGTTCTTC. Its translation is CSVGWTNEQFF.

The chain couples TRBV9 to TRBJ2-2; TRBD2 aligns across 10 bases. Germline loops: CDR1 SGDLS, CDR2 YYNGEE. The CDR3 has 14 amino acids. Trimming cost V 5 bases and J 7 bases; bases outside gene matches: 5. CDR3 sequence (DNA): TGTGCCAGCAGAACTAGCGGGATAGGCGGGGAGCTGTTTTTT. Its translation is CASRTSGIGGELFF.

The V call is TRBV10-3, the J call TRBJ1-1; possible D gene TRBD1, 5 bases. The CDR3 runs to 14 residues. CDR1 is ENHRY and CDR2 is SYGVKD in the germline V gene. V lost 3 bases, J lost 3 bases, and 11 bases lay in between. CDR3 in amino acids: CAISDRAGDTEAFF. The DNA for the CDR3 is TGTGCCATCAGTGACAGGGCGGGGGACACTGAAGCTTTCTTT.

This chain links TRBV14 with TRBJ2-1, with D unclear. The CDR3 is made up of 16 amino acids. The V and J ends lost 4 bases and 5 bases respectively, with 18 bases between them. Germline-derived CDR1 and CDR2 are SGHDN and FVKESK. The CDR3 coding sequence is TGTGCCAGCAGCCTCAACAAAGGCGTAGCCGACAATGAGCAGTTCTTC. Translation: CASSLNKGVADNEQFF.

The V call is TRBV6-5, the J call TRBJ2-1; D unclear. The CDR3 has 13 residues. Trimming removed 2 bases at V and 4 bases at J, with 6 bases between. In germline, CDR1 is MNHEY, CDR2 SVGAGI. CDR3 sequence (DNA): TGTGCCAGCAGTTACGGCGTATACAATGAGCAGTTCTTC. This sequence encodes CASSYGVYNEQFF.

This rearrangement joins TRBV9 to TRBJ2-6; tentative D call: TRBD2 (5 bases). The V end lost 4 bases, the J end lost 2 bases, and 10 bases lay between the germline ends. This CDR3 region has 15 residues. Germline CDR1 is SGDLS and CDR2 is YYNGEE. CDR3 coding DNA: TGTGCCAGCAGCCGAATGGGAGCTGGGGCCAACGTCCTGACTTTC. Its translation is CASSRMGAGANVLTF.

This chain joins TRBV19 and TRBJ2-3; D gene unclear. This CDR3 has 12 amino acids. CDR1 LNHDA and CDR2 SQIVND come from the germline V gene (reference sequence). V gave up 6 bases and J gave up 6 bases, with 10 bases separating them. Here the CDR3 reads CASSSLRDTQYF. Here the CDR3 DNA reads TGTGCCAGTAGCTCATTAAGGGATACGCAGTATTTT. Based on the CDR3 plus reference TRBV19 and TRBJ2-3, the full variable domain is DGGITQSPKYLFRKEGQNVTLSCEQNLNHDAMYWYRQDPGQGLRLIYYSQIVNDFQKGDIAEGYSVSREKKESFPLTVTSAQKNPTAFYLCASSSLRDTQYFGPGTRLTVL.

The rearrangement uses TRBV4-1 and TRBJ2-1; 8 nucleotides align to TRBD1. The V gene's germline CDR1 is MGHRA and CDR2 YSYEKL. The V and J ends lost 3 bases and 4 bases, in that order; junction bases with no gene match: 5. CDR3 size: 15 residues. The CDR3 here is CASSQGQAPYNEQFF. CDR3 in DNA: TGCGCCAGCAGCCAGGGACAGGCCCCTTACAATGAGCAGTTCTTC.

As to this clone: The DNA is omitted, as the CDR3 cannot be located on it reliably, and the CDR3 follows TCRdb's listing. CDR3: CASSKVGKGNTEAFF. The chain has TRBV21-1 and TRBJ1-1. TRBV21-1 is reported as a pseudogene. A total of 15 residues make up the CDR3, ends included.

The chain combines TRBV30 with TRBJ2-2; D possibly corresponds to TRBD1 (6 bases). Germline CDR1 is GTSNPN and CDR2 is SVGIG (reference sequence). The germline V and J ends were trimmed by 2 bases and 4 bases, with 11 bases remaining between them. CDR3 length: 14 residues. The CDR3 protein is CAWSPNRVTGELFF. The CDR3 bases are TGTGCCTGGAGTCCAAACAGGGTCACCGGGGAGCTGTTTTTT.

The chain links TRBV4-1 to TRBJ1-4; D is uncertain. Germline CDR1 and CDR2: MGHRA and YSYEKL. Trimming pared 1 base from V and 5 bases from J, leaving 17 bases between. The CDR3 sequence is 17 residues long. CDR3 sequence: CASSQAVGRKVNEKLFF. DNA of the CDR3: TGCGCCAGCAGCCAAGCGGTGGGTCGGAAGGTGAATGAAAAACTGTTTTTT.

The V gene is TRBV7-9, the J gene TRBJ1-4, with TRBD1 as a possible D gene (5 bases). Germline V gene data show CDR1 as SEHNR and CDR2 as FQNEAQ (reference sequence). V was shortened by 2 bases and J by 8 bases, with 12 bases between the two germline ends. The CDR3 runs 14 residues. Written as DNA, the CDR3 is TGTGCCAGCAGCTTAAGCAGGGAGGAAGAAAAACTGTTTTTT. Amino acids: CASSLSREEEKLFF.

V usage is TRBV30 and J usage is TRBJ2-7; no definite D call. Per the germline V gene, CDR1 is GTSNPN and CDR2 is SVGIG (reference sequence). The V and J ends lost 3 bases and 6 bases respectively, with 9 bases between them. This CDR3 region has 11 residues. This chain's CDR3 is CAWRAPREQYF. The CDR3 DNA follows: TGTGCCTGGAGAGCCCCCCGCGAGCAGTACTTC.

This clone has just one count. CDR3 nucleotides: TGTGCCAGCAGCGTAGATGCCCGACCATGGGAGACCCAGTACTTC. Translating it yields CASSVDARPWETQYF. The J gene is TRBJ2-5, the V gene TRBV9; D call uncertain. V was shortened by 0 bases and J by 5 bases, with 14 bases between the two germline ends. Germline loops: CDR1 SGDLS, CDR2 YYNGEE. The CDR3 spans 15 residues.

The V call is TRBV6-6, the J call TRBJ1-4; D call uncertain. The CDR3 runs 13 residues. V dropped 9 bases and J dropped 8 bases, with 16 bases sitting between them. Per the germline V gene, CDR1 is MNHNY and CDR2 is SVGAGI (reference sequence). The DNA for the CDR3 is TGTGCCAGTACGACCCTCTCGGAGGAAAAACTGTTTTTT. Its translation: CASTTLSEEKLFF.

The chain joins TRBV14 to TRBJ2-3; D perhaps matches TRBD2 (6 bases). Trimming took off 3 bases at V and 6 bases at J, with 16 bases between the two ends. Germline-derived CDR1 and CDR2 are SGHDN and FVKESK. The CDR3 is 15 amino acids. For the CDR3, the DNA is TGTGCCAGCAGCCATGAAGGAGGCGGGGAGGATACGCAGTATTTT. Translation gives CASSHEGGGEDTQYF.